The source of this T cell receptor beta chain is a study of OX40 agonist ivuxolimab in advanced cancers. As for the study in general: Ivuxolimab, which is an agonistic anti-OX40 (CD134) antibody, was administered to the patients.

The table came from immunoSEQ multiplex PCR; TCRdb's copy has only in-frame clones and leaves some out. The sample holds about 61,000 clones; over 80% are singletons and the top ten take roughly 3.2%. This clone was seen once. Within the sample, other DNA sequences also encode this same CDR3. V was pared by 8 bases and J by 5 bases, with 12 bases between. CDR1 is ENHRY and CDR2 is SYGVKD in the germline V gene. The CDR3 has 12 residues. The chain uses TRBV10-3 and TRBJ2-5; D is unresolved. The material sequenced was CD4+ or CD8+ T cells sorted from blood, taken in a trial of the OX40 agonist ivuxolimab. The sequence was collected from an adult with an advanced solid tumor such as melanoma, head and neck, liver or kidney cancer. The CDR3 reads CAIRGSGETQYF. The CDR3 DNA follows: TGTGCCATCCGCGGCTCCGGGGAGACCCAGTACTTC.